Sequencing of this T cell receptor (beta chain) was carried out in a study of CD8 T cells in Susac syndrome. The authors reverse transcribed about 0.5 to 1 ug RNA with random hexamers. With immunoSEQ multiplex PCR, TCR beta CDR3 was amplified across 54 Vbeta and 13 Jbeta. TCRdb redid the calling of the immunoSEQ multiplex PCR reads with MiXCR, one entry per CDR3 protein. The sample shows 200,000 or so distinct CDR3 sequences, 90% to 95% of them seen only once. TEMRA cells were FACS-enriched, and CD8+ and CD4+ T cells were isolated negatively. V was clipped by 7 bases and J by 2 bases, with 20 bases between them. This CDR3 has 16 amino acids. Germline lookup yields CDR1 SGHRS and CDR2 YFSETQ.

The chain joins TRBV5-1 to TRBJ2-3, with D maybe TRBD2 (5 bases). Sequences were obtained from CD4+ T cells from PBMCs. The sequence derives from a human donor with multiple sclerosis. In DNA form, the CDR3 reads TGCGCCAGCCAATCACTAGGCTCCTCGGACACAGATACGCAGTATTTT. Amino acid sequence: CASQSLGSSDTDTQYF.